Following are 10 T cell receptor beta chains from one sample sequenced in a study of cytomegalovirus exposure and HLA in healthy donors. Clones were read by immunoSEQ multiplex PCR, and TCRdb kept only the in-frame ones, dropping some. The sample records more than 200,000 clones, about 90% being singletons. Sequences were obtained from PBMCs. Receptor source: a woman under 40 in good health and CMV-seronegative.

The sample holds one count of this clone. V is TRBV4-1 and J is TRBJ2-1; 7 nucleotides match TRBD2. Losses at the gene ends were 3 bases for V and 4 bases for J; bases not matched to a gene: 6. Germline loops: CDR1 MGHRA, CDR2 YSYEKL. This CDR3 is 15 amino acids long. CDR3: CASSHPTSVYNEQFF. Here the CDR3 DNA reads TGCGCCAGCAGCCACCCTACTAGCGTTTACAATGAGCAGTTCTTC.

This rearrangement joins TRBV20-1 to TRBJ2-7; 8 bases agree with TRBD2. The trim removed 5 bases at V and 12 bases at J, leaving 6 bases unmatched. This CDR3 contains 10 residues. Germline assignment: CDR1 DFQATT and CDR2 SNEGSKA (reference sequence). This CDR3 is CSAVGTSTYF. CDR3 bases: TGCAGTGCTGTAGGGACTAGTACGTACTTC.

This clone was recorded once. The rearrangement links TRBV27 to TRBJ1-1; a weak D match, TRBD1 (5 bases). This CDR3 has 15 residues. Germline V gene sequence: CDR1 MNHEY, CDR2 SMNVEV (reference sequence). Trimming removed 3 bases at V and 1 base at J, with 12 bases between. The CDR3 coding sequence is TGTGCCAGCAGTTTTAGGGTCGGGGCGAACACTGAAGCTTTCTTT. This codes for CASSFRVGANTEAFF.

The J gene is TRBJ2-3, the V gene TRBV6-6, with 11 bases fitting TRBD2. The CDR3 is 16 residues long. Germline lookup yields CDR1 MNHNY and CDR2 SVGAGI (reference sequence). The junction had 4 bases not matched to a gene; V was cut back by 5 bases and J by 0 bases. The CDR3 here is CASSTGTSGSTDTQYF. The DNA for the CDR3 is TGTGCCAGCAGTACCGGGACTAGCGGAAGCACAGATACGCAGTATTTT.

The CDR3 DNA follows: TGTGCCAGTAGTCTAAGACAGGGGGCGAGGAATGAGCAGTTCTTC. It yields the protein CASSLRQGARNEQFF. This sequence joins TRBV19 and TRBJ2-1, with TRBD1 matching 10 bases. Germline-derived CDR1 and CDR2 are LNHDA and SQIVND (reference sequence). The V segment lost 5 bases and the J segment 7 bases; nucleotides outside the gene matches: 8. The CDR3 spans 15 residues. The full variable domain, its missing parts supplied by reference TRBV19 and TRBJ2-1, is DGGITQSPKYLFRKEGQNVTLSCEQNLNHDAMYWYRQDPGQGLRLIYYSQIVNDFQKGDIAEGYSVSREKKESFPLTVTSAQKNPTAFYLCASSLRQGARNEQFFGPGTRLTVL.

The chain recombines TRBV11-3 with TRBJ2-1; 9 positions agree with TRBD1. The CDR3 sequence is 14 residues long. Germline V gene lookup returns CDR1 SGHNT and CDR2 YENEEA. Trimming took 0 bases from V and 16 from J; bases not matched to a gene: 10. The DNA for the CDR3 is TGTGCCAGCAGCTTAGAATTGGGGGGGACAGGGTGCTTCTTC. Its translation is CASSLELGGTGCFF.

V and J are TRBV4-2 and TRBJ2-7; 7 positions agree with TRBD1. The CDR3 totals 16 residues. The germline CDR1 and CDR2 sequences are LGHNA and YNFKEQ. V was clipped by 1 base and J by 7 bases; unmatched bases: 13. This chain's CDR3 is CASSQGPRTGNTEQYF. In nucleotides, the CDR3 is TGTGCCAGCAGCCAAGGCCCCCGGACAGGTAATACGGAGCAGTACTTC.

This clone was detected once. The gene calls are TRBV6-5 and TRBJ1-1; TRBD1 matches 7 bases. The CDR3 covers 14 residues. CDR1 is MNHEY, CDR2 SVGAGI, per germline. The trim removed 0 bases at V and 7 bases at J, leaving 5 bases unmatched. CDR3 residues: CASSYSYRGGEAFF. The CDR3 bases are TGTGCCAGCAGTTACTCGTACAGGGGAGGTGAAGCTTTCTTT.

The chain is built from TRBV4-3 and TRBJ2-3; TRBD1 matches 9 bases. CDR3 size: 16 residues. Trimming took 3 bases from V and 5 from J; bases not matched to a gene: 9. The V gene's germline CDR1 is LGHNA and CDR2 YSLEER. The CDR3 nucleotides are TGCGCCAGCAGCCAGACCAACAGGGGGCGATTAGATACGCAGTATTTT. It is translated as CASSQTNRGRLDTQYF.

This clone was detected once. The chain recombines TRBV27 with TRBJ1-2, with 11 bases lining up with TRBD1. The germline CDR1 and CDR2 sequences are MNHEY and SMNVEV (reference sequence). This CDR3 comprises 15 residues. With V trimmed by 5 bases and J by 7 bases, 9 bases remained unmatched. Written as DNA, the CDR3 is TGTGCCAGCAGTACCTGGACAGGGGGCAGTTCTGGCTACACCTTC. Translating it yields CASSTWTGGSSGYTF.